This T cell receptor beta chain was sequenced in a study of CD8+ T cells in alopecia areata (dated by TCRdb to 2016 to 2018). Study-wide context: Treated patients were enrolled in an open-label pilot trial of oral tofacitinib, 5 to 10 mg twice daily, for moderate-to-severe alopecia areata. Patients stayed on tofacitinib for 6 to 18 months and then had 6 months of follow-up off drug so that delayed response and recurrence could be assessed. For the treated patients, the SALT score, which quantifies what percentage of scalp surface area is affected, served as the measure of disease severity. The study used high-throughput TCRbeta sequencing to examine T cell clonal expansion in alopecia areata, in both the C3H/HeJ mouse model and human patients. In humans, TCRbeta sequencing was performed on scalp tissue and on sorted CD4+ and CD8+ peripheral blood T cells from healthy controls and from patients with patchy or totalis/universalis alopecia areata. Tofacitinib-treated patients had biopsies at baseline and at 4 and 24 weeks of treatment, with a later scalp biopsy in several patients. Scalp clonality was compared across normal scalp (n=4), patchy alopecia areata scalp (n=8), and alopecia totalis/universalis scalp (n=8). RNA was obtained with the PAXgene miRNA kit for fixed scalp, the miRNeasy kit for PBMCs, and the RNeasy kit for mouse skin. TCRbeta CDR3 regions were amplified by immunoSEQ multiplex PCR using 35 Vbeta forward and 13 Jbeta reverse primers.

Findings and caveats that apply to the study as a whole: Tofacitinib significantly lowered scalp clonality and the number of expanded CD8+ clones among the top 100 scalp clones. Compared with mice, TCR sequences shared between patients were less clear, possibly partly because of HLA diversity across the patient population. Many expanded lesional clones were found to persist in scalp and blood during tofacitinib treatment, and relapse after treatment cessation may be partly explained by this persistence. Compared with normal scalp, lesional scalp, particularly in alopecia totalis/universalis, had higher clonality and more expanded CD8+ clones, which suggests antigenic drive. Scalp TCR repertoire analysis is complicated because resident alphabeta T cells in normal human skin are also sequenced, whereas mouse skin is dominated by gammadelta T cells. Because the treated cohort was small and had just a single nonresponder, larger studies are needed to establish links between baseline CD8+ expansion and response.

The receptor library was made with the immunoSEQ multiplex PCR assay. RNA was extracted from all samples and reverse transcribed into cDNA, which served as template for TCR sequencing. First-strand cDNA was synthesized with SuperScript III using a 2:1 mix of oligo-dT and random hexamers. Amplification bias was assessed with a synthetic immune receptor repertoire, and residual bias was removed computationally. Concerning the study's data processing: Raw reads were preprocessed for error removal, and CDR3 was defined according to IMGT conventions as running from the conserved cysteine to phenylalanine. Clonality was calculated as 1 minus Shannon entropy normalized by log2 of the number of productive unique TCRs. CD4 or CD8 identity of scalp clones was inferred by cross-referencing scalp TCRbeta sequences with sorted blood CD4 and CD8 repertoires. Here the immuneACCESS table is served through TCRdb, limited to in-frame sequences with V and J called. Missing clones are a known gap in these copies; in checked studies unresolved V genes cover under half, and the rest lacks a known reason. Clonal size and the V and J genes are those of that table, whereas D and trimming came from the DNA. In all, the sample holds some 240,000 clones, and about 58% of those were seen once. The ten largest clonotypes hold 1.6% of the sample.

From a lookup of the germline V gene (reference sequence), CDR1 and CDR2 are GTSNPN and SVGIG. The germline ends are 16 bases apart after V is trimmed by 6 bases and J by 8 bases. The CDR3, from cysteine to phenylalanine, totals 12 residues. The retained sequence is limited to the CDR3, 36 bases, with the frame set at the first base. Note on this clone: No antigen is known for it. Base qualities are missing; no much larger clone stands one base away.

The time point label here, explained by the study, means: 4 weeks on oral tofacitinib. Taken with the paper, the label for treatment or condition translates to: oral pan-JAK inhibitor, 5-10 mg twice daily. Lesional scalp punch biopsies and peripheral blood were collected from alopecia areata patients. After PBMCs were isolated by density centrifugation and stained for CD3, CD4 and CD8, a FACSAria was used to sort CD4+ and CD8+ T cells. This clonotype was sampled from a human donor with alopecia areata. Here the sequenced sample was CD4+ T cells sorted from blood, taken at week 4, from a patient treated with tofacitinib. The sequence is built from TRBV30 and TRBJ1-2, with no reliable assignment of the D segment. The DNA sequence is TGTGCCTGCCGTGGACCTTCGGGAGGCTACACCTTC. Its translation is CACRGPSGGYTF.